This T cell receptor (beta chain) stems from a study of cytomegalovirus exposure and HLA in healthy donors. Study-level points and caveats: Among the CMV-associated chains, a few were confirmed in vitro as specific for CMV antigens. Subsequent analysis showed first-cohort TCR clusters tending to co-occur in around 130 validation repertoires. For cytomegalovirus status, the classifier reportedly gave diagnoses with high specificity and sensitivity. Cytomegalovirus association was assigned to under 200 TCR beta chains.

Clones were sequenced by immunoSEQ multiplex PCR, and TCRdb holds only the in-frame ones, with some missing. The table includes some 170,000 clones, approximately 87% detected once. V was clipped by 2 bases and J by 3 bases; unmatched bases: 3. Germline V lookup: CDR1 GTSNPN, CDR2 SVGIG (reference sequence). This CDR3 has 14 residues. About this clone itself: Its antigen remains unidentified.

Sequencing was carried out using PBMCs. The TCR originated in a woman in her twenties or thirties in good health and CMV-seronegative. V is TRBV30 and J is TRBJ2-5; 10 nucleotides agree with TRBD2. DNA for the CDR3: TGTGCCTGGAGTAAGCTAGCGGGGGAAGAGACCCAGTACTTC. Its protein is CAWSKLAGEETQYF.